The clone carrying this TCR beta chain was picked up many times. Its matching antigen is unknown. These data originate in a study of response to subunit inactivated influenza vaccine. The study, taken as a whole, reports: Each seasonal influenza vaccination recruits few new T cells, the authors suggested.

In TCRdb, the RT-PCR reads were re-called with MiXCR into one record per CDR3 protein. The data contain around 570,000 distinct CDR3 sequences, 6.5% to 8% of them singletons. This CDR3 region has 15 residues. Trimming pared 2 bases from V and 0 bases from J, leaving 10 bases between. The germline CDR1 and CDR2 sequences are SGHAT and FQNNGV. The clonotype was recovered from a man aged 50-75 years who received an inactivated influenza vaccine. The chain has TRBV11-2 and TRBJ1-1, with TRBD1 as a possible D gene (6 bases). This sample comprised PBMCs from blood, obtained approximately 25 months after vaccination. The CDR3 DNA is TGTGCCAGCAGCTTAACGGACAGTATGAACACTGAAGCTTTCTTT. Its translation is CASSLTDSMNTEAFF.